This TCR beta chain was sequenced during a study of PD-1 blockade in mismatch repair-deficient tumors. Study background: All were previously treated, progressing patients with approximately 11 mismatch repair-deficient cancer types. Study-wide findings and caveats: Tumor-resident clones, often absent from pretreatment blood, expanded after pembrolizumab and then contracted.

All patients were mismatch repair deficient, assessed by either PCR or immunohistochemistry. TCRs were sequenced from a few patients responding to pembrolizumab. With regard to this clone: The antigen is undetermined.

The data were produced by immunoSEQ multiplex PCR, yet TCRdb's version contains in-frame clones alone and is incomplete. Of 100,000 to 150,000 clones detected, 85% to 90% appear once; the ten largest clones hold approximately 10%. CDR1 SGHRS and CDR2 YFSETQ come from the germline V gene. The germline V and J ends were trimmed by 4 bases and 8 bases, with 15 bases remaining between them. This CDR3 contains 14 residues. The chain carries TRBV5-1 and TRBJ1-4; possibly TRBD1 for D (5 bases). The TCR originated in an adult with mismatch repair-deficient cancer. Sample: peripheral blood, taken approximately 71 weeks after starting pembrolizumab. The CDR3 reads CASSPGQGREKLFF. The DNA for the CDR3 is TGCGCCAGCAGCCCCGGACAAGGAAGGGAAAAACTGTTTTTT.